This T cell receptor (beta chain) appears in the sequencing data of a study of cytomegalovirus exposure and HLA in healthy donors. Study overall: Drawn from HLA-typed donors, 80 million to 100 million unique TCRs were held in an early data release. Membership in the Caucasian-associated ancestry cluster was found for around four fifths of about 430 genotyped donors.

PCR primers comprised 60 Vbeta and 13 Jbeta primers. The protocol was immunoSEQ multiplex PCR, while the TCRdb copy is restricted to in-frame clones and leaves out a portion. The sample shows some 76,000 clones, 75% to 90% of them seen only once. Of note for this clone: Its specificity is unknown.

Study-wide results and limits: A later analysis associated approximately 17,000 TCR beta sequences with HLA alleles at a 0.05 false discovery rate.

The receptor's source is a woman aged 25 to 39 in good health and CMV-seronegative. Material for sequencing was PBMCs.

The CDR3 reads CAWVYRRNTEAFF. CDR3 DNA: TGTGCCTGGGTTTACAGGAGAAACACTGAAGCTTTCTTT. The chain uses TRBV30 and TRBJ1-1, with TRBD1 as a possible D gene (5 bases). Per germline, CDR1 GTSNPN and CDR2 SVGIG (reference sequence). V was pared by 5 bases and J by 2 bases, with 12 bases between. The CDR3 is 13 amino acids.